This is a list of T cell receptor beta chains from one sample in a study of blood T cell repertoires in COVID-19. This table comes from immunoSEQ multiplex PCR, and its TCRdb copy is limited to in-frame clones, with some not included. Among about 320,000 clones, around 84% were seen once, and the ten largest hold around 1.8%. Sequencing input: PBMCs or T cells enriched from blood (not recorded which). The origin of the receptors is a woman in her twenties or thirties who had been exposed to COVID-19. The CDR3 runs from the conserved cysteine through the conserved F or W. D genes are given only for firm matches. Not every row has a clone size; where given, it reads once, few, many or a size class.

V	D	J	size	length	DNA	CDR3
TRBV6-2/TRBV6-3	TRBD2	TRBJ2-1	NA	19	TGTGCCAGCAGTCCGCCGAATGGACTAGCGCAAAGCTCCTACAATGAGCAGTTCTTC	CASSPPNGLAQSSYNEQFF
TRBV5-1	NA	TRBJ2-6	NA	17	TGCGCCAGCAGCTCAACAATAAGGGGCTCTGGGGCCAACGTCCTGACTTTC	CASSSTIRGSGANVLTF
TRBV27	TRBD2	TRBJ2-2	NA	17	TGTGCCAGCACCAAAGGACTAGCGGGAGTAGGCACCGGGGAGCTGTTTTTT	CASTKGLAGVGTGELFF
TRBV27	NA	TRBJ1-2	once	14	TGTGCCAGCAGTCGGGGGGGGTCGGGGCACGGCTACACCTTC	CASSRGGSGHGYTF
TRBV30	NA	TRBJ1-5	NA	14	TGTGCCTGGAGTGTATGGGGGGGGAATCAGCCCCAGCATTTT	CAWSVWGGNQPQHF
TRBV4-1	TRBD2	TRBJ2-5	NA	15	TGCGCCAGCAGCCCAAGGACTAGCGACCAAGAGACCCAGTACTTC	CASSPRTSDQETQYF
TRBV7-2	TRBD1	TRBJ1-2	NA	15	TGTGCCAGCAGCTTAGGACAGGGGGCAGGGTATGGCTACACCTTC	CASSLGQGAGYGYTF
TRBV28	TRBD1	TRBJ2-2	NA	16	TGTGCCAGCAGTCCTTCCGGGACAGGGGAGAGGGGGGAGCTGTTTTTT	CASSPSGTGERGELFF
TRBV4-2	TRBD2	TRBJ2-7	few	15	TGTGCCAGCAGCCACCTGACTAGCCCCTCCTACGAGCAGTACTTC	CASSHLTSPSYEQYF
TRBV5-1	NA	TRBJ2-5	NA	16	TGCGCCAGCAGCTTGGTTACTGGCGGGTTCGGAGAGACCCAGTACTTC	CASSLVTGGFGETQYF
TRBV6-5	NA	TRBJ1-5	NA	14	TGTGCCAGCAGTAGCGACAGCAGCAATCAGCCCCAGCATTTT	CASSSDSSNQPQHF
TRBV7-9	TRBD1	TRBJ2-7	NA	17	TGTGCCAGCAGCCTCTATGGGGGTGACAGGGGGATCTACGAGCAGTACTTC	CASSLYGGDRGIYEQYF
TRBV5-4	TRBD2	TRBJ2-1	NA	15	TGTGCCAGCAGCTTAGAAGCGGGGGGGCCCAATGAGCAGTTCTTC	CASSLEAGGPNEQFF
TRBV7-8	NA	TRBJ2-1	few	15	TGTGCCAGCAGCTTCGCCGGGAGCCAGTTTAATGAGCAGTTCTTC	CASSFAGSQFNEQFF
TRBV5-4	TRBD2	TRBJ2-7	NA	17	TGTGCCAGCAGCCCGTATTCTAGGCGGGGGGGCCTCTACGAGCAGTACTTC	CASSPYSRRGGLYEQYF
TRBV12-3/TRBV12-4	NA	TRBJ1-2	once	12	TGTGCCAGCAGTTTAACCGGCTATGGCTACACCTTC	CASSLTGYGYTF